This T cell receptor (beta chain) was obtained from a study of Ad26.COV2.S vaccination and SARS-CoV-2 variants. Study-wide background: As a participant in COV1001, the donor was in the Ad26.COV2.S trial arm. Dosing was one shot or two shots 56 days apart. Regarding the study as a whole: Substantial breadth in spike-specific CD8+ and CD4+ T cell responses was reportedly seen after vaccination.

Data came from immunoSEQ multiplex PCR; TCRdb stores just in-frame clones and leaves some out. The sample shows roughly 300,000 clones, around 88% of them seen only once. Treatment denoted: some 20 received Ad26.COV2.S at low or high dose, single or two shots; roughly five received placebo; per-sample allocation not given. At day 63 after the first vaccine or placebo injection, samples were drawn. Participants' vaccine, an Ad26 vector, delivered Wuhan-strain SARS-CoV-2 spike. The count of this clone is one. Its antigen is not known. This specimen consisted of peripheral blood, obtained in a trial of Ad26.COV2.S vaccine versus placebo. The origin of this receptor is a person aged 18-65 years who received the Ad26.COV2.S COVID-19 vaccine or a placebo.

The CDR3 DNA sequence: TGCAGCGTTGGATCAGGGTCCGATGAGCAGTTCTTC. It codes for CSVGSGSDEQFF. The chain uses TRBV29-1 and TRBJ2-1; a possible D gene is TRBD1 (5 bases). The CDR3 has 12 residues. Trimming pared 4 bases from V and 8 bases from J, leaving 12 bases between. Germline V gene data show CDR1 as SQVTM and CDR2 as ANQGSEA.